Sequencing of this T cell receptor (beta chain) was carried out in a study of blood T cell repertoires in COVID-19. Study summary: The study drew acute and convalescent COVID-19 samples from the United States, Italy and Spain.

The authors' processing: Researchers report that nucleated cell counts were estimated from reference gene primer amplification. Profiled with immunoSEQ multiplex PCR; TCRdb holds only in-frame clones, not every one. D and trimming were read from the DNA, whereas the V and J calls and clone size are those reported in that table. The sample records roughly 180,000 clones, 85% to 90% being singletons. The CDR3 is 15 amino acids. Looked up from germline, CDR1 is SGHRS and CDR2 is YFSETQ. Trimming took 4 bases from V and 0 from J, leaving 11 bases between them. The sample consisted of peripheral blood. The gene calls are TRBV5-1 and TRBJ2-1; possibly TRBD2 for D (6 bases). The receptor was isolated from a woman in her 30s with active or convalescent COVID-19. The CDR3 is CASSGRLDSYNEQFF. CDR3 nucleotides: TGCGCCAGCAGCGGCCGACTAGACTCCTACAATGAGCAGTTCTTC.